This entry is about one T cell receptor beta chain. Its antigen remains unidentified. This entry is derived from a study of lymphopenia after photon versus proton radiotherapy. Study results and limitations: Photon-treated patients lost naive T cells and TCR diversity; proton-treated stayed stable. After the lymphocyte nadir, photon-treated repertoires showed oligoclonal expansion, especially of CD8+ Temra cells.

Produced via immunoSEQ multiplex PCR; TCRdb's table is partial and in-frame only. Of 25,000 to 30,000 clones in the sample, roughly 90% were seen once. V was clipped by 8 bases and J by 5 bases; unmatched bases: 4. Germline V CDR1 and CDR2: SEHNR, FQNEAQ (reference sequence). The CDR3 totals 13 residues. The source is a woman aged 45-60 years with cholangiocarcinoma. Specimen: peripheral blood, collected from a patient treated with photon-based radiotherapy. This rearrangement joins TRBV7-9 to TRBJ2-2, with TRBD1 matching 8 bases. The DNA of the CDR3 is TGTGCCAGCTTCAGGGGGCGTACCGGGGAGCTGTTTTTT. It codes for CASFRGRTGELFF.